The rows below give T cell receptor beta chains drawn from one sample of a study of blood T cell repertoires in COVID-19. Assay used: immunoSEQ multiplex PCR; TCRdb lists only in-frame clones, some missing. The sample records 250,000 to 350,000 clones, approximately 91% being singletons. The sequencing sample was made of peripheral blood. The receptors derive from a woman aged 35 to 49 who had recovered from COVID-19. Both conserved end residues are part of each CDR3. D genes are given only for firm matches. The size field is filled for only some rows; it gives once, few, many or a size class.

d_call: NA
clone_size: NA
j_call: TRBJ1-1
cdr3_length: 16
v_call: TRBV10-1
cdr3_aa: CATEAGNLDMNTEAFF
cdr3_nt: TGCGCCACCGAGGCAGGGAACCTCGACATGAACACTGAAGCTTTCTTT

d_call: TRBD1
clone_size: few
j_call: TRBJ2-7
cdr3_length: 17
v_call: TRBV2
cdr3_aa: CASSEWGKGQVSYEQYF
cdr3_nt: TGTGCCAGCAGTGAGTGGGGGAAGGGACAGGTTTCCTACGAGCAGTACTTC

d_call: NA
clone_size: NA
j_call: TRBJ2-1
cdr3_length: 14
v_call: TRBV9
cdr3_aa: CASSVVTGGNEQFF
cdr3_nt: TGTGCCAGCAGCGTAGTCACCGGGGGTAATGAGCAGTTCTTC

d_call: TRBD2
clone_size: NA
j_call: TRBJ2-2
cdr3_length: 16
v_call: TRBV28
cdr3_aa: CASSLGLAGHTGELFF
cdr3_nt: TGTGCCAGCAGTTTGGGGTTAGCGGGGCACACCGGGGAGCTGTTTTTT

d_call: NA
clone_size: NA
j_call: TRBJ2-2
cdr3_length: 12
v_call: TRBV4-1
cdr3_aa: CASSEGAGELFF
cdr3_nt: TGCGCCAGCAGCGAGGGGGCCGGGGAGCTGTTTTTT

d_call: TRBD1
clone_size: NA
j_call: TRBJ1-5
cdr3_length: 15
v_call: TRBV5-1
cdr3_aa: CASSMTGDSNQPQHF
cdr3_nt: TGCGCCAGCAGCATGACAGGGGATAGCAATCAGCCCCAGCATTTT

d_call: TRBD1
clone_size: NA
j_call: TRBJ2-7
cdr3_length: 16
v_call: TRBV11-2
cdr3_aa: CASSLATGSFAYEQYF
cdr3_nt: TGTGCCAGCAGCTTAGCGACAGGGAGTTTTGCGTACGAGCAGTACTTC

d_call: TRBD1
clone_size: NA
j_call: TRBJ1-4
cdr3_length: 18
v_call: TRBV6-1
cdr3_aa: CASSEAVGGRQGEEKLFF
cdr3_nt: TGTGCCAGCAGTGAAGCGGTAGGGGGGAGACAGGGAGAGGAAAAACTGTTTTTT

d_call: TRBD2
clone_size: NA
j_call: TRBJ2-2
cdr3_length: 13
v_call: TRBV5-4
cdr3_aa: CASRGLVPEELFF
cdr3_nt: TGTGCCAGCAGGGGACTAGTCCCTGAGGAGCTGTTTTTT

d_call: NA
clone_size: NA
j_call: TRBJ2-7
cdr3_length: 14
v_call: TRBV7-8
cdr3_aa: CASSLAAGFYEQYF
cdr3_nt: TGTGCCAGCAGCTTAGCGGCGGGATTCTACGAGCAGTACTTC